Each of the 23 T cell receptor beta chains below was sequenced from the same sample in a study of T cell changes during pregnancy in multiple sclerosis. TCRdb keeps only in-frame clones here, not all; method: immunoSEQ multiplex PCR. Of about 120,000 clones in the sample, 90% to 95% were seen once. Sequencing used peripheral blood, obtained before pregnancy. The receptors were gathered from a female donor with multiple sclerosis, enrolled in a pregnancy study.

This clone was counted a few times. The chain uses TRBV5-1 and TRBJ2-5; D remains unclear. V lost 0 bases and J 5 bases, leaving 11 bases between the germline ends. CDR3 size: 14 residues. The germline V gene encodes CDR1 SGHRS and CDR2 YFSETQ. CDR3 DNA sequence: TGCGCCAGCAGCTTGGCGAGGTTTGGGGAGACCCAGTACTTC. The encoded protein is CASSLARFGETQYF.

The chain joins TRBV7-9 to TRBJ1-1; 11 positions agree with TRBD1. Germline CDR1 SEHNR, CDR2 FQNEAQ (reference sequence). CDR3 length: 15 amino acids. With V trimmed by 2 bases and J by 5 bases, 4 bases remained unmatched. The CDR3 nucleotides are TGTGCCAGCAGCTTATGGGGGGACAGGGGGACTGAAGCTTTCTTT. Encoded protein: CASSLWGDRGTEAFF.

This clone was observed a single time. V usage is TRBV5-1 and J usage is TRBJ2-1, with a tentative D call TRBD2 (6 bases). The CDR3 covers 16 residues. The ends were cut back, 3 bases at V and 1 base at J, with 14 bases in the middle. Germline-derived CDR1 and CDR2 are SGHRS and YFSETQ. The CDR3 bases are TGCGCCAGCAGCTCTGGGGGACTGGCTTCCTACAATGAGCAGTTCTTC. Translating it yields CASSSGGLASYNEQFF.

This clone was detected once. The genes are TRBV15 and TRBJ2-5, with 8 bases that match TRBD2. TRBJ2-7 matches the DNA end more closely, so the J call is doubtful. Germline V CDR1 and CDR2: LNHNV, YYDKDF (reference sequence). This CDR3 comprises 15 residues. CDR3 protein: CATSRALAGGYEQYF. CDR3 nucleotide sequence: TGTGCCACCAGCAGAGCGCTAGCGGGTGGCTACGAGCAGTACTTC.

The chain couples TRBV28 to TRBJ1-1; D is unresolved. The V and J ends lost 3 bases and 2 bases respectively, with 10 bases between them. The CDR3 is 14 amino acids. CDR1 is MDHEN and CDR2 is SYDVKM in the germline V gene. CDR3 in amino acids: CASSLRTANTEAFF. As DNA, the CDR3 is TGTGCCAGCAGTTTGAGGACTGCAAACACTGAAGCTTTCTTT.

This clone was seen a single time. The chain links TRBV2 to TRBJ1-5, with D possibly TRBD1 on 6 matching bases. V was trimmed by 0 bases and J by 5 bases, leaving 26 bases between them. This CDR3 region has 20 residues. The germline gives CDR1 SNHLY, CDR2 FYNNEI. Here the CDR3 DNA reads TGTGCCAGCAGTGAAGCCCCTAGGGGGTATGAGGCAGCGGGAGATCAGCCCCAGCATTTT. This encodes CASSEAPRGYEAAGDQPQHF.

The chain recombines TRBV7-8 with TRBJ2-2, with TRBD1 matching 7 bases. The CDR3 is made up of 15 amino acids. The junction had 4 bases not matched to a gene; V was cut back by 3 bases and J by 3 bases. Germline CDR1 SGHVS, CDR2 FQNEAQ. CDR3 in DNA: TGTGCCAGCAGCTTGTTGCAGGGGGACACCGGGGAGCTGTTTTTT. Protein sequence: CASSLLQGDTGELFF.

CDR3 bases: TGCAGCGTTGCTCTCCGGGGGAACACTGAAGCTTTCTTT. Its translation: CSVALRGNTEAFF. The chain recombines TRBV29-1 with TRBJ1-1; D gene uncertain. Looked up from germline, CDR1 is SQVTM and CDR2 is ANQGSEA. This CDR3 has 13 residues. V was clipped by 4 bases and J by 1 base, with 10 bases between them.

The chain combines TRBV5-1 with TRBJ1-1, with a possible D match to TRBD1 (6 bases). The length of the CDR3 is 15 residues. Germline CDR1 SGHRS, CDR2 YFSETQ. V was trimmed by 0 bases and J by 3 bases, leaving 12 bases between them. The CDR3 loop is CASSLGARGDTEAFF. The CDR3 region has the DNA TGCGCCAGCAGCTTGGGTGCCAGGGGTGACACTGAAGCTTTCTTT.

The CDR3 coding sequence is TGTGCCAGCAGCTTAGCTGCCGGCTCCTACGAGCAGTACTTC. Its protein is CASSLAAGSYEQYF. The J gene is TRBJ2-7, the V gene TRBV7-2; D not resolved. V dropped 0 bases and J dropped 0 bases, with 6 bases sitting between them. This CDR3 has 14 amino acids. Germline CDR1 SGHTA, CDR2 FQGNSA.

This clone was counted once. The rearrangement joins TRBV14 to TRBJ2-7; TRBD2 matches 7 bases. CDR1 is SGHDN and CDR2 is FVKESK in the germline V gene. This CDR3 region has 13 residues. The junction had 5 bases not matched to a gene; V was cut back by 8 bases and J by 1 base. The CDR3 DNA reads TGTGCCAGCGGGGCTAGCGGATCCTACGAGCAGTACTTC. Translated: CASGASGSYEQYF.

This rearrangement joins TRBV6-5 to TRBJ2-7; TRBD2 matches at 9 bases. V was pared by 6 bases and J by 2 bases, with 5 bases of the junction left unmatched. The CDR3 is 14 residues long. CDR1 MNHEY and CDR2 SVGAGI come from the germline V gene. The CDR3 spells CASRKREVPYEQYF. The CDR3 region has the DNA TGTGCCAGCAGGAAGCGGGAGGTGCCCTACGAGCAGTACTTC.

In this sample, this clone turned up a few times. The V call is TRBV19, the J call TRBJ1-1, with no clear D. Trimming pared 6 bases from V and 3 bases from J, leaving 8 bases between. Germline CDR1 and CDR2: LNHDA and SQIVND (reference sequence). The CDR3 has 12 amino acids. CDR3: CASSSVYTEAFF. CDR3 nucleotide sequence: TGTGCCAGTAGCTCCGTATACACTGAAGCTTTCTTT.

V gene TRBV2 combines with J gene TRBJ2-7; TRBD1 matches at 9 bases. The ends lost 2 bases at V and 5 bases at J; junction bases unmatched: 13. Germline V CDR1 and CDR2: SNHLY, FYNNEI. The CDR3 spans 17 residues. The CDR3 sequence: CASSENWSRTGDDEQYF. For the CDR3, the DNA is TGTGCCAGCAGTGAAAATTGGAGTAGGACAGGGGACGACGAGCAGTACTTC.

The chain uses TRBV6-1 and TRBJ2-5, with 11 bases matching TRBD2. The CDR3 contains 15 residues. J gave up 5 bases and V 4 bases, and 6 bases lay outside the gene matches. Germline V gene data show CDR1 as MNHNS and CDR2 as SASEGT. CDR3 sequence: CASSATSGTGETQYF. CDR3 coding DNA: TGTGCCAGCAGTGCGACTAGCGGGACAGGGGAGACCCAGTACTTC.

This rearrangement joins TRBV5-4 to TRBJ2-7; tentative D call: TRBD1 (6 bases). In germline, CDR1 is SGHNT, CDR2 YYREEE (reference sequence). V lost 4 bases and J 5 bases, leaving 16 bases between the germline ends. CDR3 length: 14 residues. The CDR3 sequence: CASSRTATRDEQYF. Written as DNA, the CDR3 is TGTGCCAGCAGCCGGACAGCCACCAGGGACGAGCAGTACTTC.

The chain has TRBV19 and TRBJ2-7, with 13 nucleotides matching TRBD2. Germline loops: CDR1 LNHDA, CDR2 SQIVND (reference sequence). V trimming: 3 bases; J trimming: 5 bases; junction bases outside the gene matches: 1. This CDR3 has 14 amino acids. The CDR3 DNA sequence: TGTGCCAGTAGTATCGGACTAGCGGGAGACGAGCAGTACTTC. Its translation: CASSIGLAGDEQYF.

This sequence joins TRBV25-1 and TRBJ1-5; the D gene is possibly TRBD1 (5 bases). Trimming pared 8 bases from V and 2 bases from J, leaving 13 bases between. Germline CDR1 is MGHDK and CDR2 is SYGVNS. This CDR3 has 14 residues. CDR3 in amino acids: CASSFSGGNQPQHF. In DNA, the CDR3 is TGTGCCAGCTCCTTCTCGGGGGGCAATCAGCCCCAGCATTTT.

The chain employs TRBV7-9 and TRBJ2-3, with D perhaps matching TRBD1 (5 bases). Trimming shortened V by 0 bases and J by 2 bases, and 9 bases separated the two germline ends. Germline V gene sequence: CDR1 SEHNR, CDR2 FQNEAQ (reference sequence). This CDR3 region has 15 residues. The CDR3 loop reads CASSLALTATDTQYF. The CDR3 DNA reads as TGTGCCAGCAGCTTAGCGCTGACAGCCACAGATACGCAGTATTTT. Drawing the rest from reference TRBV7-9 and TRBJ2-3, the complete variable domain is DTGVSQNPRHKITKRGQNVTFRCDPISEHNRLYWYRQTLGQGPEFLTYFQNEAQLEKSRLLSDRFSAERPKGSFSTLEIQRTEQGDSAMYLCASSLALTATDTQYFGPGTRLTVL.

This clone has a handful of counts. The chain uses TRBV25-1 and TRBJ1-2; D uncertain. Germline V CDR1 and CDR2: MGHDK, SYGVNS. This CDR3 is 12 amino acids long. The V and J ends lost 2 bases and 7 bases respectively, with 8 bases between them. The CDR3 loop is CASSEINGGYTF. The CDR3 DNA follows: TGTGCCAGCAGTGAAATAAACGGTGGCTACACCTTC.

The gene calls are TRBV30 and TRBJ2-2; perhaps TRBD1 as D (5 bases). Deletions cut 0 bases from V and 4 bases from J, with 12 bases between. The CDR3 totals 15 residues. CDR1 GTSNPN and CDR2 SVGIG come from the germline V gene (reference sequence). The CDR3 DNA reads TGTGCCTGGAGTGTTTCCCCCAGGGTCACCGGGGAGCTGTTTTTT. Its translation is CAWSVSPRVTGELFF.

The chain has TRBV7-8 and TRBJ2-5; possible D gene TRBD2, 6 bases. The J call is in doubt because the DNA end fits TRBJ2-7 better. The CDR3 loop spans 15 amino acids. Germline V gene sequence: CDR1 SGHVS, CDR2 FQNEAQ. CDR3 protein: CASSLRLGGSYEQYF. The CDR3 DNA sequence: TGTGCCAGCAGCCTGAGACTGGGAGGCTCCTACGAGCAGTACTTC.

The V gene is TRBV7-7, the J gene TRBJ2-5; 10 bases map to TRBD1. Germline CDR1 SSHAT, CDR2 FNYEAQ (reference sequence). This CDR3 contains 15 residues. The J segment lost 5 bases and the V segment lost 4 bases, leaving 7 bases of the junction unmatched. CDR3 sequence: CASSSVTGGAETQYF. The CDR3 coding sequence is TGTGCCAGCAGCTCCGTGACAGGGGGCGCTGAGACCCAGTACTTC.